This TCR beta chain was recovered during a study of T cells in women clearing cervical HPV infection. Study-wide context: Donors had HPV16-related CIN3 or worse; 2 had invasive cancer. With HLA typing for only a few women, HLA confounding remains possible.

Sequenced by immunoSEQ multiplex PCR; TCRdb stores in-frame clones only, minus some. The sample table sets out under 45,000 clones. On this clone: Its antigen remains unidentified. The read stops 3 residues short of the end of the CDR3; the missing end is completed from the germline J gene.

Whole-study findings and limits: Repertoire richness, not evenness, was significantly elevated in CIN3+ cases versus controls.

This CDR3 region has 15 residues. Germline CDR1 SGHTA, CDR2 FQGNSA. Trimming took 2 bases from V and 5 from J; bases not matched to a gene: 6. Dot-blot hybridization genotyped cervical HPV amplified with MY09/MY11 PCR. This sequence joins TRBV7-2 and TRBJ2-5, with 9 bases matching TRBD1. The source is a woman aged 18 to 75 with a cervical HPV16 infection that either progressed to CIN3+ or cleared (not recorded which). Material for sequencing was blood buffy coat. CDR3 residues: CASSLMGQGRETQYF. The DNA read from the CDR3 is TGTGCCAGCAGCTTAATGGGACAGGGCAGGGAGACC.